These T cell receptor beta chains were read from a single sample in a study of T cells expressing NK-cell markers. TCRdb reworked the 5' RACE reads into one entry per CDR3 protein, no DNA. In all, the sample yields roughly 420,000 distinct CDR3 sequences. Source material: blood T cells: a sorted CD56 or NKG2C T cell subset, CD4+ or CD8+ T cells, or bulk PBMC T cells (not recorded which). The receptors come from a woman aged 18 to 75 in good health. CDR3s include the opening cysteine and the closing phenylalanine or tryptophan.

j_call v_call cdr3_aa
TRBJ2-7 TRBV5-1 CASNPGPQSSYEQYF
TRBJ2-1 TRBV6-5 CASSYGYGQFF
TRBJ2-5 TRBV12-3/TRBV12-4 CASSSLRQGARETQYF
TRBJ2-5 TRBV11-2 CASSDVQGHQETQYF
TRBJ2-1 TRBV7-2 CASSADSYNEQFF
TRBJ2-1 TRBV6-2/TRBV6-3 CASRPGGSYNEQFF
TRBJ2-1 TRBV5-4 CASSPSGMSSYNEQFF
TRBJ2-3 TRBV28 CASSFSEVPDTQYF
TRBJ2-7 TRBV27 CASSLGQGRTYEQYF
TRBJ1-1 TRBV29-1 CSVDSLPGGAFF
TRBJ2-5 TRBV9 CASSVATSGGQETQYF
TRBJ1-6 TRBV7-9 CASRTHEASPLHF
TRBJ1-6 TRBV6-1 CASSRDRVRNSPLHF
TRBJ2-1 TRBV9 CASSAAGGTYNEQFF
TRBJ2-7 TRBV19 CASSMAGTGRDEQYF
TRBJ2-5 TRBV7-9 CASSLPLDRSETQYF
TRBJ1-4 TRBV7-9 CASSPRTGLTNEKLFF
TRBJ2-2 TRBV12-3/TRBV12-4 CASSFNLITGELFF
TRBJ1-2 TRBV11-2 CASSLVEDGHGYTF
TRBJ1-6 TRBV20-1 CSATQGRGSPLHF
TRBJ2-7 TRBV29-1 CSVGTSLGDEQYF
TRBJ2-2 TRBV7-3 CASRPDSPTGELFF
TRBJ2-1 TRBV20-1 CSASCRGPGQAAYNEQFF
TRBJ1-1 TRBV5-5 CASSPDGVHTEAFF
TRBJ1-1 TRBV30 CAWALGVYTEAFF
TRBJ2-1 TRBV20-1 CSAPLRGSRNEQFF
TRBJ1-3 TRBV15 CATSPVSLSGNTIYF
TRBJ2-5 TRBV3-1 CASSQMRGETQYF
TRBJ1-6 TRBV9 CASSAQGDSRNSPLHF
TRBJ1-1 TRBV29-1 CSVEGAGGEGEAFF
TRBJ2-1 TRBV9 CASSGRGGVPYNEQFF
TRBJ1-6 TRBV4-3 CASSQGAGSPLHF
TRBJ2-7 TRBV20-1 CSASWAGRGRTSYEQYF
TRBJ2-2 TRBV10-3 CAITPTGVNTGELFF
TRBJ2-3 TRBV6-1 CASSELPGPALRTDTQYF
TRBJ2-3 TRBV11-2 CASSLPYSGGGADTQYF
TRBJ1-2 TRBV11-2 CASSFGVVPHGYTF
TRBJ2-5 TRBV5-1 CASSLLAGEEETQYF
TRBJ1-2 TRBV4-1 CASSQVGANYGYTF
TRBJ2-3 TRBV20-1 CSATLGGRVTDTQYF
TRBJ2-5 TRBV11-2 CASSTAGGVGETQYF
TRBJ2-1 TRBV12-3/TRBV12-4 CASSLEGYEQFF
TRBJ1-2 TRBV7-3 CASSSQRRYGYTF
TRBJ2-7 TRBV30 CAWSVSPLRDRDYEQYF
TRBJ2-7 TRBV12-3/TRBV12-4 CASNDNSYEQYF
TRBJ2-3 TRBV5-4 CASSPPQRTDTQYF
TRBJ2-7 TRBV14 CASSPRTKRDLYLSSEQYF
TRBJ2-1 TRBV20-1 CSARDIAGNEQFF
TRBJ1-1 TRBV6-1 CASSKQEVYTEAFF
TRBJ2-3 TRBV4-3 CASSQALAGLTDTQYF
TRBJ1-1 TRBV29-1 CSVEVQGGTEAFF
TRBJ2-4 TRBV20-1 CSARLAGGPGNIQYF
TRBJ2-3 TRBV10-3 CAISEGSYRTDTQYF
TRBJ2-5 TRBV29-1 CSVDLTARETQYF
TRBJ2-1 TRBV20-1 CSAPGTSVYNEQFF
TRBJ2-3 TRBV13 CASSLGEGSDTQYF
TRBJ2-3 TRBV27 CASSSRVAGGPTDTQYF
TRBJ2-1 TRBV6-5 CASSYSNRGYNEQFF
TRBJ2-1 TRBV20-1 CSARDSFPTARGLNEQFF